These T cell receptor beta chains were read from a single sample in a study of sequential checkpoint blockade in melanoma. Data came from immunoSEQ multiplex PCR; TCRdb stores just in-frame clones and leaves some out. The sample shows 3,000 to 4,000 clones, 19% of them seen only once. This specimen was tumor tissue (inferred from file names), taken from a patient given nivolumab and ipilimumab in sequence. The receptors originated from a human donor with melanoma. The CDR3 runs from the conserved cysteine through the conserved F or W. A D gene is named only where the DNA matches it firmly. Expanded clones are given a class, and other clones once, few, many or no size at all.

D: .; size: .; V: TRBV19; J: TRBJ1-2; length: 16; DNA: TGTGCCAGTAGTAATGTAGGGGGGGCGCGCAGCTATGGCTACACCTTC; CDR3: CASSNVGGARSYGYTF
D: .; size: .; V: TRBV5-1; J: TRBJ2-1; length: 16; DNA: TGCGCCAGCAGCCTGGACAGTCCCCCATCCTACAATGAGCAGTTCTTC; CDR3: CASSLDSPPSYNEQFF
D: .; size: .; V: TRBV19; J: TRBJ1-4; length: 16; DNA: TGTGCCAGTAGTGACACCGAGGGGGGCTATAATGAAAAACTGTTTTTT; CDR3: CASSDTEGGYNEKLFF
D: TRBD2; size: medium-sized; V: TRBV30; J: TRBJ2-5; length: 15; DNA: TGTGCCTGGGGACTAGCGGGGGGGCCAGCAGAGACCCAGTACTTC; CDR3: CAWGLAGGPAETQYF
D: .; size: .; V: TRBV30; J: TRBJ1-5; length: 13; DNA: TGTGCCTGGAGACTAGGGCTCGATCAGCCCCAGCATTTT; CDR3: CAWRLGLDQPQHF
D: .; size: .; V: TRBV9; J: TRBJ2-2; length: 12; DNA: TGTGCCAGCAGTGGAGGGCCCGGGGAGCTGTTTTTT; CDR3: CASSGGPGELFF
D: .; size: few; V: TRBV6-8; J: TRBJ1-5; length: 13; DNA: TGTGCCAGCAGGCAGGGATACGGACAGCCCCAGCATTTT; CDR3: CASRQGYGQPQHF
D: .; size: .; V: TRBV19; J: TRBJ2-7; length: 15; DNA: TGTGCCAGTAGTATAGCCCCGGACAGAGCCTACGAGCAGTACTTC; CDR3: CASSIAPDRAYEQYF
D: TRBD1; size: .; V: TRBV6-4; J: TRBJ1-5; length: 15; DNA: TGTGCCAGCACGAAGGGGGCTGGTAGCAATCAGCCCCAGCATTTT; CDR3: CASTKGAGSNQPQHF
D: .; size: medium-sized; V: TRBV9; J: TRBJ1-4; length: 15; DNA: TGTGCCAGCAGCGAGTCAGTATCAACTAATGAAAAACTGTTTTTT; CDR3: CASSESVSTNEKLFF
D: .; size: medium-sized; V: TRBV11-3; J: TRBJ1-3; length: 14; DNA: TGTGCCAGCAGCTTAGGGGGCTCTGGAAACACCATATATTTT; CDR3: CASSLGGSGNTIYF
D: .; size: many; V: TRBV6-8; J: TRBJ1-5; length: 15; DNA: TGTGCCAGCAGTGAGGGCACAGGGCCGGGTCAGCCCCAGCATTTT; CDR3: CASSEGTGPGQPQHF
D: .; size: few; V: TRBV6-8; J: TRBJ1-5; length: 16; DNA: TGTGCCAGCAGCCCCCACCTGGACAGCCGAAATCAGCCCCAGCATTTT; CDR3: CASSPHLDSRNQPQHF
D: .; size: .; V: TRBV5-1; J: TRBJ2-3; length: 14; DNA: TGCGCCAGCGGGAGAAGTTCTAGCACAGATACGCAGTATTTT; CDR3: CASGRSSSTDTQYF
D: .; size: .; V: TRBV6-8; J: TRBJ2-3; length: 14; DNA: TGTGCCAGCAGCATAGCGGCTAGCACAGATACGCAGTATTTT; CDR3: CASSIAASTDTQYF
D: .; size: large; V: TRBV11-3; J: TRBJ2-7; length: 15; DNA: TGTGCCAGCAGGGGGTCAGGGAAGGCCTCCTACGAGCAGTACTTC; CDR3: CASRGSGKASYEQYF
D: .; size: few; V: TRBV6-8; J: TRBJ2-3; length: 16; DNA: TGTGCCAGCAGTGACCCCATTAGGGAACTCACAGATACGCAGTATTTT; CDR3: CASSDPIRELTDTQYF
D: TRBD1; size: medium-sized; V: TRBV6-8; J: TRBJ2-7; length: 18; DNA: TGTGCCAGCAGTTACGGGGACCCGTCCGGGACAGCGCACTACGAGCAGTACTTC; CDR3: CASSYGDPSGTAHYEQYF
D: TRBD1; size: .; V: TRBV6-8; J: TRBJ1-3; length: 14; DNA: TGTGCCAGCAGGTCGACAGGGGGCGAGAACACCATATATTTT; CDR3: CASRSTGGENTIYF
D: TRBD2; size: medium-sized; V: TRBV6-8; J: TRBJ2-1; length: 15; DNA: TGTGCCAGCAGTTACGGGCGGGGGGGCCACAATGAGCAGTTCTTC; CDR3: CASSYGRGGHNEQFF
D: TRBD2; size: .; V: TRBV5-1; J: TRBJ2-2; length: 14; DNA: TGCGCCAGTGGGACTAGCGGAAACACCGGGGAGCTGTTTTTT; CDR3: CASGTSGNTGELFF
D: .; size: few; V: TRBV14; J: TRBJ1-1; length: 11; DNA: TGTGCCAGCTCAAAGAACACTGAAGCTTTCTTT; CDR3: CASSKNTEAFF
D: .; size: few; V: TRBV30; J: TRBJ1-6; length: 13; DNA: TGTGCCTGGAGTGCTCAAGGTCATTCACCCCTCCACTTT; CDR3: CAWSAQGHSPLHF
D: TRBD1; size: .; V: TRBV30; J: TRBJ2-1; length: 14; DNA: TGTGCCTGGAGCGAACCGGGACAGGGAGGTGAGCAGTTCTTC; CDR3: CAWSEPGQGGEQFF
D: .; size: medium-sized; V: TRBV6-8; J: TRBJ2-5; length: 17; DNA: TGTGCCAGCAGTTACTCGATATTAGTTGGACAACAAGAGACCCAGTACTTC; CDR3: CASSYSILVGQQETQYF
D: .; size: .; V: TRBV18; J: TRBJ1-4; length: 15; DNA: TGTGCCAGCTCACGGTATAACGGAATTAATGAAAAACTGTTTTTT; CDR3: CASSRYNGINEKLFF
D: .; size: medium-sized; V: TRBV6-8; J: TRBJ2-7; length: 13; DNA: TGTGCCAGCAGTCCCCAGGAATACTACGAGCAGTACTTC; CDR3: CASSPQEYYEQYF
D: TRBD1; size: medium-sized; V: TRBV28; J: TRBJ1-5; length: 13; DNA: TGTGCCAGCAGTGACAGGGGCAATCAGCCCCAGCATTTT; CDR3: CASSDRGNQPQHF
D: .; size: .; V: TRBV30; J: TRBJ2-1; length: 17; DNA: TGTGCCTGGAGCGCCACTAGGGACTTCGCGGGGTACAATGAGCAGTTCTTC; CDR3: CAWSATRDFAGYNEQFF
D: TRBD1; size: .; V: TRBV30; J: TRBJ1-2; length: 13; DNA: TGTGCCTGGAGTGGGACAGGGGGCAATGGCTACACCTTC; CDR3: CAWSGTGGNGYTF
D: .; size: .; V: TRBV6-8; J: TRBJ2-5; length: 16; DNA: TGTGCCAGCAGCCGAATTCCAGGGGGGAGGCAAGAGACCCAGTACTTC; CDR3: CASSRIPGGRQETQYF
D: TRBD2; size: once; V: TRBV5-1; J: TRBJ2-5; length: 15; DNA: TGCGCCAGCAGCTCTGGTAGCGGGGACCAAGAGACCCAGTACTTC; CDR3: CASSSGSGDQETQYF
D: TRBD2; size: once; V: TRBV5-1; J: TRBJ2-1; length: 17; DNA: TGCGCCAGCAGCTTCGGGACTAGCGGGGCCAACTACAATGAGCAGTTCTTC; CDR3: CASSFGTSGANYNEQFF
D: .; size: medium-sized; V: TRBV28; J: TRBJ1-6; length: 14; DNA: TGTGCCAGCAGTCTAGGACACTTCCCCAGGCCCCTCCACTTT; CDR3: CASSLGHFPRPLHF